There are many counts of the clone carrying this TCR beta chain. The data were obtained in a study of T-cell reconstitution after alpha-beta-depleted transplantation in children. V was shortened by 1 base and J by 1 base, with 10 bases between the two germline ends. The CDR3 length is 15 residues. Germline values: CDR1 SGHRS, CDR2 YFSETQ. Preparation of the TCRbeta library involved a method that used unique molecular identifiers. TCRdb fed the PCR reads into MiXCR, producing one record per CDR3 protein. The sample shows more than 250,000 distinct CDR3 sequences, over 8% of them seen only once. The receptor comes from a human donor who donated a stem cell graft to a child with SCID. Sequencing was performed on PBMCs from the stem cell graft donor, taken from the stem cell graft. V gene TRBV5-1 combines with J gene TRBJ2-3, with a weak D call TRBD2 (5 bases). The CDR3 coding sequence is TGCGCCAGCAGCTTGAAGCGGACCGGCACAGATACGCAGTATTTT. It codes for CASSLKRTGTDTQYF.